Below, 16 T cell receptor beta chains from the same sample are listed, as sequenced in a study of CD8 T cells in ankylosing spondylitis. TCRdb used MiXCR to reprocess the 5' RACE reads, holding one entry per CDR3 protein. The sample yields a few hundred thousand distinct CDR3 sequences, under 25% seen once. The sequenced material came from blood, either unsorted or a sorted T cell fraction (not recorded which). The source is a female donor with ankylosing spondylitis or in good health (not recorded which).

This clonotype appeared many times. The chain uses TRBV29-1 and TRBJ1-1; D gene unclear. V was pared by 7 bases and J by 5 bases, with 11 bases between. Germline lookup yields CDR1 SQVTM and CDR2 ANQGSEA. The CDR3 totals 11 residues. As DNA, the CDR3 is TGCAGCGGTGGGGATCGGACTGAAGCTTTCTTT. It translates to CSGGDRTEAFF.

This clonotype was observed a handful of times. The J gene is TRBJ2-7, the V gene TRBV7-2; D not resolved. Trimming took off 5 bases at V and 6 bases at J, with 11 bases between the two ends. CDR1 is SGHTA and CDR2 is FQGNSA in the germline V gene. This CDR3 comprises 12 residues. CDR3 region: CASSQSSREQYF. CDR3 DNA: TGTGCCAGCAGCCAGAGCTCTCGCGAGCAGTACTTC.

V is TRBV14 and J is TRBJ2-3; the D is unclear. The CDR3 runs to 11 residues. Germline assignment: CDR1 SGHDN and CDR2 FVKESK. V was shortened by 1 base and J by 7 bases, with 3 bases between the two germline ends. CDR3 sequence reads: CASSQAHTQYF. As DNA, the CDR3 is TGTGCCAGCAGCCAAGCTCATACGCAGTATTTT.

V usage is TRBV12-3 or TRBV12-4 and J usage is TRBJ2-5; TRBD1 aligns across 7 bases. The CDR3 is 13 amino acids. J was trimmed by 5 bases and V by 6 bases; bases with no gene match: 6. The CDR3 DNA reads as TGTGCCAGCAGCCCGACAGGGTTTGAGACCCAGTACTTC. It translates to CASSPTGFETQYF.

This chain links TRBV3-1 with TRBJ2-2; 8 bases align to TRBD1. This CDR3 spans 15 amino acids. J lost 4 bases, V lost 4 bases, and 5 bases had no gene match. Germline-derived CDR1 and CDR2 are LGHDT and YNNKEL (reference sequence). For the CDR3, the DNA is TGTGCCAGCAGCCGACAGGGGACGGGCACCGGGGAGCTGTTTTTT. Its protein product is CASSRQGTGTGELFF.

The gene calls are TRBV12-3 or TRBV12-4 and TRBJ2-5; 9 bases align to TRBD2. The CDR3 length is 16 residues. J was trimmed by 4 bases and V by 5 bases; bases with no gene match: 11. The CDR3 reads CASSPIAGGFGETQYF. Here the CDR3 DNA reads TGTGCCAGCAGTCCGATTGCGGGAGGGTTTGGAGAGACCCAGTACTTC.

The V call is TRBV5-1, the J call TRBJ2-1; 8 bases are shared with TRBD1. V shed 2 bases, J shed 6 bases, and the junction held 4 bases outside the gene matches. The CDR3 has 14 amino acids. Germline V CDR1 and CDR2: SGHRS, YFSETQ. The CDR3 spells CASSFGTGTNEQFF. CDR3 sequence (DNA): TGCGCCAGCAGCTTTGGGACAGGAACCAATGAGCAGTTCTTC.

This chain uses TRBV29-1 with TRBJ1-2; D perhaps matches TRBD1 (6 bases). Germline V gene lookup returns CDR1 SQVTM and CDR2 ANQGSEA. This CDR3 spans 12 amino acids. V was clipped by 5 bases and J by 8 bases, with 15 bases between them. The CDR3 loop reads CSVTGHPGGYTF. In nucleotides, the CDR3 is TGCAGCGTTACGGGACACCCAGGAGGCTACACCTTC.

This clonotype has only a few counts. The chain employs TRBV5-1 and TRBJ1-2; D not certain. The CDR3 extends over 14 amino acids. The V end lost 2 bases, the J end lost 0 bases, and 8 bases lay between the germline ends. CDR1 and CDR2 (germline): SGHRS, YFSETQ. CDR3 sequence reads: CASSLNGANYGYTF. For the CDR3, the DNA is TGCGCCAGCAGCTTAAACGGAGCTAACTATGGCTACACCTTC.

In its sample, this clonotype was seen a few times. The V and J genes are TRBV24-1 and TRBJ2-7; 12 positions match TRBD2. Germline CDR1 is KGHDR and CDR2 is SFDVKD. The CDR3 sequence is 15 residues long. J gave up 2 bases and V 9 bases, and 7 bases lay outside the gene matches. The CDR3 DNA reads TGTGCCACCGGATCCCCTAGCGGGAGGGCCTACGAGCAGTACTTC. Protein sequence: CATGSPSGRAYEQYF.

The V and J genes are TRBV12-3 or TRBV12-4 and TRBJ2-1; TRBD2 agrees at 8 bases. The CDR3 consists of 15 residues. V lost 6 bases, J lost 6 bases, and 10 bases stayed unmatched. Here the CDR3 reads CASSPQSSGFNEQFF. The CDR3, as DNA: TGTGCCAGCAGCCCCCAATCTAGCGGGTTCAATGAGCAGTTCTTC.

CDR3 bases: TGTGCCAGCAGCTTAACCCCAGGCTACGAGCAGTACTTC. Residues: CASSLTPGYEQYF. V usage is TRBV7-2 and J usage is TRBJ2-7; D is uncertain. There are 13 residues in the CDR3. Germline-derived CDR1 and CDR2 are SGHTA and FQGNSA. V lost 2 bases and J lost 3, with 8 bases in between.

The CDR3 spells CSASSGRYGEQYF. The CDR3 DNA reads as TGCAGTGCTTCTAGCGGGAGGTATGGCGAGCAGTACTTC. V gene TRBV20-1 combines with J gene TRBJ2-7, with 11 bases lining up with TRBD2. The CDR3 sequence is 13 residues long. CDR1 and CDR2 from the germline V gene are DFQATT and SNEGSKA (reference sequence). With V trimmed by 5 bases and J by 6 bases, 6 bases remained unmatched.

The chain couples TRBV12-3 or TRBV12-4 to TRBJ2-7; D remains ambiguous. This CDR3 spans 12 amino acids. V shed 3 bases and J shed 3 bases, with 6 bases lying between them. CDR3 DNA sequence: TGTGCCAGCAGTTTGAACTACTACGAGCAGTACTTC. Its translation is CASSLNYYEQYF.

The sample holds a few counts of this clonotype. The chain links TRBV20-1 to TRBJ2-7; D possibly uses TRBD1 or TRBD2 (5 bases each). The germline V and J ends were trimmed by 1 base and 2 bases, with 12 bases remaining between them. The germline V gene has CDR1 DFQATT and CDR2 SNEGSKA (reference sequence). CDR3 size: 14 residues. CDR3 nucleotides: TGCAGTGCTAGAGGGGCGAGGGGAACCTACGAGCAGTACTTC. Translation: CSARGARGTYEQYF.

Only a few counts were recorded for this clonotype. The rearrangement links TRBV7-9 to TRBJ2-1; D is unresolved. This CDR3 contains 15 residues. Trimming stripped 5 bases from V and 2 bases from J, with 13 bases between. CDR1 and CDR2 (germline): SEHNR, FQNEAQ (reference sequence). The CDR3 coding sequence is TGTGCCAGCAGCCTACTACTATCTGCCTACAATGAGCAGTTCTTC. This gives the protein CASSLLLSAYNEQFF.